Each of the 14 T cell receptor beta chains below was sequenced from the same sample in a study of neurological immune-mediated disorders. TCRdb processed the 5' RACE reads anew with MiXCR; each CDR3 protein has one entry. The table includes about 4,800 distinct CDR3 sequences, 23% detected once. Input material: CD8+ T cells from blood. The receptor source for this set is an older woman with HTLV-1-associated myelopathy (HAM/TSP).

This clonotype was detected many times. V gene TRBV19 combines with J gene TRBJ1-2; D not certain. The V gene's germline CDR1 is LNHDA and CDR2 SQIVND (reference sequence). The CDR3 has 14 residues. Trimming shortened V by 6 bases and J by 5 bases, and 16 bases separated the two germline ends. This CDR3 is CASRLTGEPYGYTF. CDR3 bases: TGTGCCAGTAGACTCACCGGGGAGCCATATGGCTACACCTTC.

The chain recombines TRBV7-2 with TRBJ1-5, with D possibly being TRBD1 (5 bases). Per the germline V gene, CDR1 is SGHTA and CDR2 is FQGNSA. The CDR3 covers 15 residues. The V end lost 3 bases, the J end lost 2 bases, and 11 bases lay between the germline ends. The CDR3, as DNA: TGTGCCAGCAGCTTCCAGGGATCGGGCAATCAGCCCCAGCATTTT. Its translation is CASSFQGSGNQPQHF.

The CDR3 bases are TGCAGCGTTGAAGATCTTGGGGGCACTGAAGCTTTCTTT. Its protein is CSVEDLGGTEAFF. The chain joins TRBV29-1 to TRBJ1-1; D might be TRBD1 (5 bases). Germline V gene lookup returns CDR1 SQVTM and CDR2 ANQGSEA. Trimming took off 0 bases at V and 4 bases at J, with 9 bases between the two ends. The CDR3 loop spans 13 amino acids.

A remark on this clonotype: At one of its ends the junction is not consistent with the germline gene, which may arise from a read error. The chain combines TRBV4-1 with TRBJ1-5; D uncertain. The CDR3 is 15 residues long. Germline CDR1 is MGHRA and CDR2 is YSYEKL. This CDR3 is CASRQDWEASQPQHF. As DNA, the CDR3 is TGCGCCAGCAGACAAGATTGGGAGGCTTCTCAGCCCCAGCATTTT.

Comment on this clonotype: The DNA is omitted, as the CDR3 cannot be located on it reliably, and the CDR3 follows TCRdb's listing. The CDR3 is CASILHNEQFFGPDTQYF. The rearrangement joins TRBV12-3 or TRBV12-4 to TRBJ2-3. The CDR3 spans 18 residues, counting both ends.

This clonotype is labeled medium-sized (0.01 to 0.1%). The CDR3 reads CASSPTRLGANVLTF. The CDR3 DNA follows: TGCGCCAGCAGCCCCACGAGGCTTGGGGCCAACGTCCTGACTTTC. The V and J genes are TRBV4-1 and TRBJ2-6, with no clear D. The CDR3 contains 15 residues. Germline V gene sequence: CDR1 MGHRA, CDR2 YSYEKL. Trimming stripped 4 bases from V and 3 bases from J, with 10 bases between.

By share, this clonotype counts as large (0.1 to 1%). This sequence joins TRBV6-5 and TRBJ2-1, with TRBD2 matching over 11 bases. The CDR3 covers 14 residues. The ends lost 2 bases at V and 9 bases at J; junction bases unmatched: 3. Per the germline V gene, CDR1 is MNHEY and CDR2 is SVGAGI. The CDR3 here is CASSYGTSGTEQFF. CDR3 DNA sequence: TGTGCCAGCAGTTACGGGACTAGCGGCACTGAGCAGTTCTTC.

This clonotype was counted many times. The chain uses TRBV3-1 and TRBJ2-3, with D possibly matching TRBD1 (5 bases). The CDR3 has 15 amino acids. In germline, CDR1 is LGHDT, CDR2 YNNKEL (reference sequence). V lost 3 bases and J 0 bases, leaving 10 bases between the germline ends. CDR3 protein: CASSHQGFSTDTQYF. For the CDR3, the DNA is TGTGCCAGCAGCCATCAGGGATTTAGCACAGATACGCAGTATTTT.

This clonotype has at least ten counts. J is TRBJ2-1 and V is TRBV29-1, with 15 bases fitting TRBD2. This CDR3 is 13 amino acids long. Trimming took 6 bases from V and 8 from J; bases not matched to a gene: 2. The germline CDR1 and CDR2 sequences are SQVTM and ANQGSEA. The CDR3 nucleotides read TGCAGCGTCGGACTAGCGGGAGGGCATGAGCAGTTCTTC. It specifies CSVGLAGGHEQFF.

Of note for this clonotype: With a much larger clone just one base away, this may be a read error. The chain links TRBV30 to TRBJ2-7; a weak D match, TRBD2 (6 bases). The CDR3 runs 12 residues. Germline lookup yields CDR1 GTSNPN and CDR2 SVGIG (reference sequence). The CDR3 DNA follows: TGTGTCTGGGGGGACGCATCCTACGAGCAGTACTTC. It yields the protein CVWGDASYEQYF.

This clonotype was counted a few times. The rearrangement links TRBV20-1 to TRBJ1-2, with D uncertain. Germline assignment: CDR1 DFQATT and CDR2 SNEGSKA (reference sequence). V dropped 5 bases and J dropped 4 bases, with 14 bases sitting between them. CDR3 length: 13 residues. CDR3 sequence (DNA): TGCAGTGCTCTTGATTTGGCTGGCTATGGCTACACCTTC. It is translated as CSALDLAGYGYTF.

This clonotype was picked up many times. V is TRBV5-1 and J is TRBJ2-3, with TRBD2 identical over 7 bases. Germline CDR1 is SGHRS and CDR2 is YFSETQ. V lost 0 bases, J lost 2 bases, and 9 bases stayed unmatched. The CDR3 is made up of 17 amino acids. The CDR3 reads CASSLGDSGPYTDTQYF. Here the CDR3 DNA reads TGCGCCAGCAGCTTGGGGGATAGCGGGCCCTACACAGATACGCAGTATTTT.

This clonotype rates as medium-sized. The CDR3 coding sequence is TGCGCCAGCAGCTTGGGGGCTGGGAGCAATCAGCCCCAGCATTTT. Protein: CASSLGAGSNQPQHF. This chain uses TRBV5-1 with TRBJ1-5; no clear D gene. The length of the CDR3 is 15 residues. The V end was cut by 0 bases, the J end by 1 base, with 8 bases between. Germline CDR1 reads SGHRS; CDR2 reads YFSETQ. The full variable domain, with the rest looked up from reference TRBV5-1 and TRBJ1-5, is KAGVTQTPRYLIKTRGQQVTLSCSPISGHRSVSWYQQTPGQGLQFLFEYFSETQRNKGNFPGRFSGRQFSNSRSEMNVSTLELGDSALYLCASSLGAGSNQPQHFGDGTRLSIL.

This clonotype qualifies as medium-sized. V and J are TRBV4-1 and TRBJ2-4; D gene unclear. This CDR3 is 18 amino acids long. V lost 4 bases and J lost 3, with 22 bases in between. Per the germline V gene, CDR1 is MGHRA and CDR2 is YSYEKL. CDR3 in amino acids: CASSRQGMALPRKNIQYF. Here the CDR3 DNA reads TGCGCCAGCAGCCGTCAAGGGATGGCCCTCCCACGCAAAAACATTCAGTACTTC.